This T cell receptor (beta chain) was observed in a study of OX40 agonist ivuxolimab in advanced cancers. Measured with immunoSEQ multiplex PCR; TCRdb has only the in-frame clones, and not every one. Among about 36,000 clones listed, 76% were seen once. This CDR3 is built from 11 residues. Germline V gene lookup returns CDR1 ENHRY and CDR2 SYGVKD. V dropped 8 bases and J dropped 8; count of bases not matched to a gene: 5. The specimen was CD4+ or CD8+ T cells sorted from blood, collected in a trial of the OX40 agonist ivuxolimab. The chain is built from TRBV10-3 and TRBJ1-2; 7 bases map to TRBD1. This receptor was obtained from an adult with an advanced solid tumor such as melanoma, head and neck, liver or kidney cancer. CDR3 amino acids: CAIGPGGGYTF. The CDR3 region has the DNA TGTGCCATCGGTCCAGGGGGAGGCTACACCTTC.